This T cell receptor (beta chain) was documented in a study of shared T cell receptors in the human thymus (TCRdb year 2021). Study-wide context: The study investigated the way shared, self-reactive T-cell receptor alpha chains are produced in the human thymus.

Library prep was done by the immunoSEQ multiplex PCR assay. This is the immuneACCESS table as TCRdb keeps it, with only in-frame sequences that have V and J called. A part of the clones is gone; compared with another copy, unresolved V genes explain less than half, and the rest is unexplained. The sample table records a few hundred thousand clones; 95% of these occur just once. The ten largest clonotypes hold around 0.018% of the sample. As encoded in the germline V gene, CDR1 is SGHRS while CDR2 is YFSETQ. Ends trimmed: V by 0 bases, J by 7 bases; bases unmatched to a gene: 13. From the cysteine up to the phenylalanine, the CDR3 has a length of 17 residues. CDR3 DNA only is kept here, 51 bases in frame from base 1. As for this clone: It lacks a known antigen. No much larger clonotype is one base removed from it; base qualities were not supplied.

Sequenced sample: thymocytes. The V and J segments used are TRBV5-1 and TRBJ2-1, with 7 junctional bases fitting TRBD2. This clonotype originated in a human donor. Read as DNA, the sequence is TGCGCCAGCAGCTTGGAGCCTAGCGGACTAGGGAGGAATGAGCAGTTCTTC. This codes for CASSLEPSGLGRNEQFF.